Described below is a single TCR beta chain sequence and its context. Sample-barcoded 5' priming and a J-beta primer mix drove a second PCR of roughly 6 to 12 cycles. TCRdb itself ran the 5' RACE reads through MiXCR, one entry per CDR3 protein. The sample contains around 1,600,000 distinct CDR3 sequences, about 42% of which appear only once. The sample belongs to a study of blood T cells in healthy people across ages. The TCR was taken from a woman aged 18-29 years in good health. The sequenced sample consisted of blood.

CDR3 residues: CASSQRLAGDGYTF. The CDR3 DNA follows: TGTGCCAGCAGCCAAAGACTGGCGGGCGATGGCTACACCTTC. V gene TRBV3-1 combines with J gene TRBJ1-2; D is unresolved. The V end lost 2 bases, the J end lost 6 bases, and 13 bases lay between the germline ends. Germline CDR1 is LGHDT and CDR2 is YNNKEL (reference sequence). The CDR3 covers 14 residues.